The 21 T cell receptor beta chains below were found in one sample sequenced in a study of shared clonotypes between healthy human individuals. Sequenced by immunoSEQ multiplex PCR; TCRdb stores in-frame clones only, minus some. Of about 480,000 clones detected, more than 65% appear once; the ten largest clones hold over 10%. Sequenced input: PBMCs. Source of these receptors: a woman in her thirties or forties in good health. Some clones in this sample may be carry-over from other donors' samples.

This clone has more than one count but fewer than ten. The chain is built from TRBV29-1 and TRBJ1-1, with D unclear. The germline CDR1 and CDR2 sequences are SQVTM and ANQGSEA. The CDR3 runs to 11 residues. The V and J ends lost 5 bases and 0 bases respectively, with 4 bases between them. The CDR3, as DNA: TGCAGCGTTTCGGTGAACACTGAAGCTTTCTTT. Amino acid sequence: CSVSVNTEAFF.

The rearrangement joins TRBV10-1 to TRBJ2-3; D not certain. The CDR3 length is 13 residues. CDR1 is WNHNN, CDR2 SYGVQD, per germline (reference sequence). V lost 0 bases and J lost 9, with 10 bases in between. This CDR3 reads CASSESVFLTQYF. The CDR3 DNA is TGCGCCAGCAGTGAGTCGGTTTTTCTCACGCAGTATTTT.

This clone was counted a single time. The V call is TRBV7-9, the J call TRBJ2-1; D may be TRBD1 (5 bases). Germline V CDR1 and CDR2: SEHNR, FQNEAQ (reference sequence). The CDR3 runs 17 residues. Trimming pared 2 bases from V and 2 bases from J, leaving 16 bases between. This CDR3 reads CASSLLVRAGTYNEQFF. The CDR3 nucleotides are TGTGCCAGCAGCTTATTAGTTAGGGCAGGGACCTACAATGAGCAGTTCTTC.

The chain is built from TRBV15 and TRBJ2-7; 9 nucleotides align to TRBD2. The CDR3 runs to 14 residues. J was trimmed by 2 bases and V by 3 bases; bases with no gene match: 2. Germline-derived CDR1 and CDR2 are LNHNV and YYDKDF (reference sequence). The CDR3: CATSSSGSAYEQYF. The CDR3 DNA follows: TGTGCCACCAGCAGTAGCGGGAGTGCCTACGAGCAGTACTTC.

The table lists this clone with a count of one. The chain is built from TRBV20-1 and TRBJ2-1; TRBD2 matches at 7 bases. This CDR3 has 11 residues. Trimming at V came to 6 bases and at J to 15 bases, leaving 11 bases not matched to a gene. Germline V gene lookup returns CDR1 DFQATT and CDR2 SNEGSKA (reference sequence). CDR3 DNA sequence: TGCAGTGCGGCCTCAGCGGGATGGTTGTTCTTC. This gives the protein CSAASAGWLFF.

There are a few counts of this clone. The genes are TRBV7-2 and TRBJ2-7; D is undetermined. V was shortened by 6 bases and J by 2 bases, with 8 bases between the two germline ends. Germline V gene data show CDR1 as SGHTA and CDR2 as FQGNSA. The CDR3 extends over 12 amino acids. The chain's CDR3 is CASSYDAYEQYF. CDR3 bases: TGTGCCAGCAGTTACGATGCCTACGAGCAGTACTTC.

The rearrangement uses TRBV7-7 and TRBJ2-5; TRBD2 matches at 8 bases. The V and J ends lost 0 bases and 5 bases, in that order; junction bases with no gene match: 8. The length of the CDR3 is 16 residues. The germline V gene encodes CDR1 SSHAT and CDR2 FNYEAQ (reference sequence). CDR3 amino acids: CASSLAPPGGPETQYF. The CDR3 region has the DNA TGTGCCAGCAGCTTAGCGCCTCCGGGAGGGCCCGAGACCCAGTACTTC.

The V call is TRBV4-3, the J call TRBJ2-1; D could derive from TRBD1 or TRBD2 (5 bases each). V was cut by 0 bases and J by 5 bases, with 11 bases left in between. This CDR3 region has 15 residues. Germline loops: CDR1 LGHNA, CDR2 YSLEER. CDR3 sequence: CASSQDTGRHNEQFF. DNA of the CDR3: TGCGCCAGCAGCCAAGATACGGGACGCCACAATGAGCAGTTCTTC.

The chain combines TRBV6-5 with TRBJ1-5; unclear D gene. This CDR3 spans 13 amino acids. Per the germline V gene, CDR1 is MNHEY and CDR2 is SVGAGI. V lost 4 bases and J 8 bases, leaving 12 bases between the germline ends. In nucleotides, the CDR3 is TGTGCCAGCAGTTGGTCCCCCAAGGAGCCCCAGCATTTT. It yields the protein CASSWSPKEPQHF.

The chain carries TRBV19 and TRBJ1-1; tentatively, D is TRBD1 (5 bases). V lost 4 bases and J 4 bases, leaving 16 bases between the germline ends. Germline V lookup: CDR1 LNHDA, CDR2 SQIVND (reference sequence). The CDR3 is made up of 15 amino acids. CDR3 bases: TGTGCCAGTAGTAACGGGGGATCAGGGCTCACTGAAGCTTTCTTT. Translating it yields CASSNGGSGLTEAFF.

This rearrangement joins TRBV7-6 to TRBJ2-7, with 8 positions matching TRBD1. The CDR3 extends over 13 amino acids. CDR1 and CDR2 (germline): SGHVS, FNYEAQ. J gave up 3 bases and V 5 bases, and 3 bases lay outside the gene matches. CDR3 amino acids: CASSHGQGYEQYF. In nucleotides, the CDR3 is TGTGCCAGCAGCCACGGACAGGGCTACGAGCAGTACTTC. The whole variable domain, remainder taken from reference TRBV7-6 and TRBJ2-7, is GAGVSQSPRYKVTKRGQDVALRCDPISGHVSLYWYRQALGQGPEFLTYFNYEAQQDKSGLPNDRFSAERPEGSISTLTIQRTEQRDSAMYRCASSHGQGYEQYFGPGTRLTVT.

The V gene is TRBV6-1, the J gene TRBJ2-1; either TRBD1 or TRBD2 may fit D (5 bases each). Trimming took off 4 bases at V and 6 bases at J, with 13 bases between the two ends. The CDR3 has 14 amino acids. Germline V lookup: CDR1 MNHNS, CDR2 SASEGT. CDR3 coding DNA: TGTGCCAGCAGTGCTTTGAAGGGGAGCAATGAGCAGTTCTTC. It yields the protein CASSALKGSNEQFF.

This clone is a singleton in its sample. V is TRBV7-8 and J is TRBJ1-3; TRBD1 aligns across 10 bases. The germline gives CDR1 SGHVS, CDR2 FQNEAQ. The J segment lost 4 bases and the V segment lost 4 bases, leaving 10 bases of the junction unmatched. This CDR3 has 17 residues. This chain's CDR3 is CASSSTGQGSYGNTIYF. The CDR3 DNA sequence: TGTGCCAGCAGCTCCACGGGACAGGGGTCATACGGAAACACCATATATTTT.

This chain uses TRBV11-3 with TRBJ2-5, with no clear D. The CDR3 runs 13 residues. Per germline, CDR1 SGHNT and CDR2 YENEEA. V dropped 3 bases and J dropped 1 base, with 6 bases sitting between them. In DNA form, the CDR3 reads TGTGCCAGCAGCTTCAGCGCCCAAGAGACCCAGTACTTC. Its translation: CASSFSAQETQYF.

With respect to this clone: Other DNA sequences of this sample code for an identical CDR3. The J gene is TRBJ2-1, the V gene TRBV9; no reliable D call. The CDR3 is made up of 14 amino acids. V was trimmed by 1 base and J by 0 bases, leaving 5 bases between them. CDR1 is SGDLS and CDR2 is YYNGEE in the germline V gene. The CDR3 loop is CASSVMSSYNEQFF. The CDR3 nucleotides are TGTGCCAGCAGCGTAATGAGCTCCTACAATGAGCAGTTCTTC.

This clone was picked up many times. The chain has TRBV2 and TRBJ2-6; possible D gene TRBD1, 5 bases. Trimming took 3 bases from V and 2 from J, leaving 5 bases between them. This CDR3 spans 14 amino acids. Germline V gene sequence: CDR1 SNHLY, CDR2 FYNNEI. The CDR3 region has the DNA TGTGCCAGCAGTGACAGGGCTGGGGCCAACGTCCTGACTTTC. It encodes CASSDRAGANVLTF.

The genes are TRBV7-2 and TRBJ2-3; D uncertain. Between the trimmed V and J ends, which lost 4 bases and 0 bases, there was a span of 11 bases. The CDR3 sequence is 15 residues long. In germline, CDR1 is SGHTA, CDR2 FQGNSA. For the CDR3, the DNA is TGTGCCAGCAGCTACCGGAGCTCTAGCACAGATACGCAGTATTTT. Its translation: CASSYRSSSTDTQYF.

J is TRBJ1-1 and V is TRBV28; possibly TRBD1 for D (6 bases). CDR1 is MDHEN, CDR2 SYDVKM, per germline. Trimming removed 2 bases at V and 1 base at J, with 8 bases between. The CDR3 consists of 14 residues. This CDR3 reads CASSLRQENTEAFF. The CDR3 coding sequence is TGTGCCAGCAGTTTACGACAGGAGAACACTGAAGCTTTCTTT.

This chain connects TRBV18 to TRBJ2-7; D gene uncertain. With 3 bases removed from V and 0 bases from J, the gap between germline ends came to 12 bases. The germline V gene encodes CDR1 KGHSH and CDR2 LQKENI. The CDR3 covers 15 residues. CDR3 sequence: CASSPVAAFSYEQYF. The CDR3 DNA follows: TGTGCCAGCTCACCCGTCGCCGCTTTCTCCTACGAGCAGTACTTC.

The chain employs TRBV21-1 and TRBJ1-1. TRBV21-1 counts as a pseudogene. The CDR3 is 10 amino acids. In nucleotides, the CDR3 is TGTGCCAGTTTGGGCACTGAAGCTTTCTTT. It encodes CASLGTEAFF.

The chain links TRBV7-2 to TRBJ2-7; 11 bases are shared with TRBD2. CDR1 is SGHTA and CDR2 is FQGNSA in the germline V gene. The ends lost 5 bases at V and 1 base at J; junction bases unmatched: 4. CDR3 length: 15 residues. Here the CDR3 DNA reads TGTGCCAGCAGCCCAGGACTAGCGGGTTCCTACGAGCAGTACTTC. As protein: CASSPGLAGSYEQYF. The variable domain in full, with the rest retrieved from reference TRBV7-2 and TRBJ2-7, is GAGVSQSPSNKVTEKGKDVELRCDPISGHTALYWYRQSLGQGLEFLIYFQGNSAPDKSGLPSDRFSAERTGGSVSTLTIQRTQQEDSAVYLCASSPGLAGSYEQYFGPGTRLTVT.